This T cell receptor (beta chain) derives from a study of Tregs in tolerant kidney transplant recipients. General study points: Few patients were studied, so findings need validation in larger groups.

Per germline, CDR1 SGHAT and CDR2 FQNNGV. J lost 4 bases, V lost 5 bases, and 9 bases had no gene match. The CDR3 is 15 amino acids. CD4+CD25+CD127- Tregs, CD4+CD25- non-Tregs, CD4 and CD8 cells were sorted. Only in-frame clones appear in the TCRdb table, and some are missing; sequencing was by immunoSEQ multiplex PCR. This table holds 200,000 to 300,000 clones, roughly four fifths found once. Remarks on this clone: Its antigen is currently unknown.

V usage is TRBV11-2 and J usage is TRBJ2-5; 8 positions agree with TRBD1. Material for sequencing was CD4+ T cells from blood. This receptor was identified in a human donor in good health. CDR3 sequence (DNA): TGTGCCAGCAGCGATGCCGGACAGGGTGGAGAGACCCAGTACTTC. This sequence encodes CASSDAGQGGETQYF.